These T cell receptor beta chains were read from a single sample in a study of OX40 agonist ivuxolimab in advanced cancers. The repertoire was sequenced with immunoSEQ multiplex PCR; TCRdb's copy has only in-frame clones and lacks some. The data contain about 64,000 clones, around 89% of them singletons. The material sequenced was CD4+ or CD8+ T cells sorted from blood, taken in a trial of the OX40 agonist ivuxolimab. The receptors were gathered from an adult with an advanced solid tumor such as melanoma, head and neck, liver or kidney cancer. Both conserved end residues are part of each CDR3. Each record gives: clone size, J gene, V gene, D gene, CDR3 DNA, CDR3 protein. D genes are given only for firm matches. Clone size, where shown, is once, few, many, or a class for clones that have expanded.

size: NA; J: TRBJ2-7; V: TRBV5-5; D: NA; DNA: TGTGCCAGCAGCTTGGAGGGGTACGAGCAGTACTTC; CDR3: CASSLEGYEQYF
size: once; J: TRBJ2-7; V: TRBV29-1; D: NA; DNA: TGCAGCGGGAGGGACAGCTACGAGCAGTACTTC; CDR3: CSGRDSYEQYF
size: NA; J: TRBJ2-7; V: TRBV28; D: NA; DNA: TGTGCCAGCAGTTTAACTGGTCCCTACGAGCAGTACTTC; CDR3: CASSLTGPYEQYF
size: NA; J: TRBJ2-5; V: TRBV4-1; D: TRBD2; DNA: TGCGCCAGCAGCCAAGGGGGACTAGCGGTCCTGGAGACCCAGTACTTC; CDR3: CASSQGGLAVLETQYF
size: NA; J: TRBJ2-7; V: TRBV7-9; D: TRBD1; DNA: TGTGCCAGCAGCCCCGGACAGGGAGGAGGGTACGAGCAGTACTTC; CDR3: CASSPGQGGGYEQYF
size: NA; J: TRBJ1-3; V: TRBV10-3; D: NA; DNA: TGTGCCATCAGTGAGTCGGGGAATGGCTCTGGAAACACCATATATTTT; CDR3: CAISESGNGSGNTIYF
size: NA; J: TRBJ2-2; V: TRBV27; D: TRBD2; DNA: TGTGCCAGCAGTTTATCGACTAGCTGGATTGGGGAGCTGTTTTTT; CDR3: CASSLSTSWIGELFF
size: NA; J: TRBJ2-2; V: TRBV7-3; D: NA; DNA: TGTGCCAGCAGCCTAAACGGGTTCGGGGAGCTGTTTTTT; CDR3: CASSLNGFGELFF
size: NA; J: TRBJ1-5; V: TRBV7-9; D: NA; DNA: TGTGCCAGCAGCTTTAGCAATCAGCCCCAGCATTTT; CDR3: CASSFSNQPQHF
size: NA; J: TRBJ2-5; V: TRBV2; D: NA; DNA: TGTGCCAGCAGTGAAATAGGGCGAGAGGCCCAGTACTTC; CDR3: CASSEIGREAQYF
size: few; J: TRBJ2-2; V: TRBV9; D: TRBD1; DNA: TGTGCCAGCAGCGTGCTCACAGGGGAAGGTGGGGAGCTGTTTTTT; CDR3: CASSVLTGEGGELFF
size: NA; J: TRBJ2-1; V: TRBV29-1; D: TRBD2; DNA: TGCAGCGTTCTGGGACTAGGGGGGGGTGAGCAGTTCTTC; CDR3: CSVLGLGGGEQFF
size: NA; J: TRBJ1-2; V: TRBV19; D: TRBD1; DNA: TGTGCCAGTAGGACCGGGACAGGGGACTATGGCTACACCTTC; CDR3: CASRTGTGDYGYTF
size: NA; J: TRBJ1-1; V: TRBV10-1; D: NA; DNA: TGCGCCAGCAGTCTGGGGGCCGGGACACCCACTGAAGCTTTCTTT; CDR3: CASSLGAGTPTEAFF
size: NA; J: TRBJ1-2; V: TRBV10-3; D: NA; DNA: TGTGCCATCAAGGAGCAAAACAGGGATGGCTACACCTTC; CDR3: CAIKEQNRDGYTF
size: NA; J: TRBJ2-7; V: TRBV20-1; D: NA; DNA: TGCAGTGCTAGAAACAGCTACGAGCAGTACTTC; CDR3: CSARNSYEQYF
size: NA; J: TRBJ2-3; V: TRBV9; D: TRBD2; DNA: TGTGCCAGCAGCACCGGGACTAGCGGGAGGGTGAGCACAGATACGCAGTATTTT; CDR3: CASSTGTSGRVSTDTQYF